Listed below are T cell receptor beta chains from one sample, sequenced in a study of post-analysis software for immune sequencing data. TCRdb redid the calling of the PCR reads with MiXCR, one entry per CDR3 protein. The data contain more than 350,000 distinct CDR3 sequences, approximately 37% of them seen just once; the ten biggest clones take up roughly 8.2%. Specimen: blood. Receptors were obtained from a girl between 2 and 10 years old with multiple sclerosis. Each CDR3 is given without its conserved first and last residue. A D gene is named only where the DNA matches it firmly.

cdr3_aa d_call j_call v_call
ASSQGRDVGLQPQH . TRBJ1-5 TRBV4-1
ATLILMGGSTDTQY . TRBJ2-3 TRBV15
ASSGWRGISYNEQF TRBD2 TRBJ2-1 TRBV6-1
ASNLWGATNEKLF . TRBJ1-4 TRBV2
ASSFELAAVGGEQF TRBD2 TRBJ2-1 TRBV7-8
ASPISGTVCGQY TRBD2 TRBJ2-7 TRBV7-3
ASSQVLGVKHEQY . TRBJ2-7 TRBV4-3
ASSNAAQGSYNEQF . TRBJ2-1 TRBV5-1
ANTYEQY . TRBJ2-7 TRBV25-1
ASSPRRGYGYT . TRBJ1-2 TRBV12-3/TRBV12-4
ASSFGQGPDEQY TRBD1 TRBJ2-7 TRBV5-1
SARVGTGTRGPQH TRBD1 TRBJ1-5 TRBV20-1
ASSLSAGMDADTQY . TRBJ2-3 TRBV7-3
ASSPMRAREQF . TRBJ2-1 TRBV4-3
ASSLGPYYGYT . TRBJ1-2 TRBV11-2
SAIPTSGSSYEQY TRBD2 TRBJ2-7 TRBV20-1
ASSSGTWGSPLH . TRBJ1-6 TRBV12-3/TRBV12-4
ASSQVGTGRYNEQF TRBD1 TRBJ2-1 TRBV4-1
ASSSTGWTSYEQY . TRBJ2-7 TRBV5-1
ASSLLRGPIYEQY . TRBJ2-7 TRBV28
SVGWGLSNQPQH . TRBJ1-5 TRBV29-1
ASSLSSGSTHEQY TRBD2 TRBJ2-7 TRBV28
ASSSGTSRSYNEQF . TRBJ2-1 TRBV7-2
ASARTGRQTQY TRBD1 TRBJ2-5 TRBV12-5
ASRGQGANEQY TRBD1 TRBJ2-7 TRBV6-6
ASSYSSLLNIQY . TRBJ2-4 TRBV6-2/TRBV6-3
ASRHNYNEQF . TRBJ2-1 TRBV6-5
ASSEPGSSYEQY . TRBJ2-7 TRBV6-1
ASSGGLAGVSDTQY TRBD2 TRBJ2-3 TRBV5-1
SARRDRRTTNEKLF . TRBJ1-4 TRBV20-1
ASSQDGNSPLH . TRBJ1-6 TRBV4-3
ASSLDGPPIGTDTQY . TRBJ2-3 TRBV7-6
ASSQVDLNYGYT . TRBJ1-2 TRBV4-1
ASSAPSENTEAF . TRBJ1-1 TRBV9
ASSSRTPEGGWETQY . TRBJ2-5 TRBV7-2
SAYATGGFEKLF TRBD1 TRBJ1-4 TRBV20-1
ASSDPGYNEQF . TRBJ2-1 TRBV25-1
ASSQIRNTEAF . TRBJ1-1 TRBV5-6
ASSSQAPGVVTQY . TRBJ2-5 TRBV27
ASSSPDRGLLEVYGYT TRBD1 TRBJ1-2 TRBV28
ASSSLPPGQGNEKLF TRBD1 TRBJ1-4 TRBV7-2
SAKRTGPGEKLF TRBD1 TRBJ1-4 TRBV20-1
ASSVVPGSQETQY . TRBJ2-5 TRBV9
ASSGPGQDSPLH TRBD1 TRBJ1-6 TRBV12-3/TRBV12-4
ASSQKPGPFNEQF . TRBJ2-1 TRBV4-1
ASSLSVLRGGRYEQY TRBD1 . TRBV27